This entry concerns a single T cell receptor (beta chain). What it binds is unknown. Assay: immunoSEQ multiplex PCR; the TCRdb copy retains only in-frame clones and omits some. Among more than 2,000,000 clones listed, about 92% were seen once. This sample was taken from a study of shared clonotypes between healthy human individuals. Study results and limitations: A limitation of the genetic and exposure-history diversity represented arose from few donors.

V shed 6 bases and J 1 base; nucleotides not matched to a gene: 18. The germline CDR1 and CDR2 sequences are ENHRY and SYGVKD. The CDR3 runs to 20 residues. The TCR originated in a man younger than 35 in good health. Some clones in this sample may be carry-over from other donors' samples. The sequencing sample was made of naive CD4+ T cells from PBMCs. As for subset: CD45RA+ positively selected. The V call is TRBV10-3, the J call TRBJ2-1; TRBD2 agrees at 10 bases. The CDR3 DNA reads TGTGCCATCAGCCCAAGATCGGGACTAGCGTCTTCAGGGTCCTACAATGAGCAGTTCTTC. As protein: CAISPRSGLASSGSYNEQFF.